This T cell receptor beta chain was sequenced during a study of shared clonotypes between healthy human individuals. Sorted-subset replicate PCRs used 200 ng of genomic DNA. This amount corresponded to about 30,000 T cell genomes. Clones were read by immunoSEQ multiplex PCR, and TCRdb kept only the in-frame ones, dropping some. The sample lists approximately 2,200,000 clones; about 93% were seen once. Positive CCR7 selection of CD45RO-negative cells yielded the naive CD8 cells, and terminally differentiated effector memory CD45RA+ cells were excluded. V lost 1 base and J lost 3, with 13 bases in between. The germline gives CDR1 MNHNS, CDR2 SASEGT. The CDR3 is 16 residues long.

The rearrangement joins TRBV6-1 to TRBJ1-5, with D uncertain. The specimen sequenced was naive CD8+ T cells from PBMCs. This receptor was obtained from a young man in good health. Some clones in this sample may be carry-over from other donors' samples. This chain's CDR3 is CASSEETRVNNQPQHF. In nucleotides, the CDR3 is TGTGCCAGCAGTGAAGAGACACGGGTCAACAATCAGCCCCAGCATTTT.